These 20 T cell receptor beta chains came from one sample sequenced in a study of blood T cells in healthy people across ages. With a J-beta primer mix and a sample-barcoded 5' primer, a second PCR ran about 6 to 11 cycles. TCRdb recomputed calls from the 5' RACE reads with MiXCR, one row per CDR3 protein. The data hold approximately 730,000 distinct CDR3 sequences, with approximately 53% observed a single time. Sequenced material: blood. These receptor sequences come from a man at least 80 years old in good health.

V is TRBV28 and J is TRBJ2-7; 7 bases align to TRBD2. Germline V gives CDR1 MDHEN, CDR2 SYDVKM. This CDR3 is 14 amino acids long. V was clipped by 6 bases and J by 6 bases; unmatched bases: 11. This CDR3 is CASRGTAGVFEQYF. CDR3 in DNA: TGTGCCAGCAGGGGGACTGCGGGAGTGTTCGAGCAGTACTTC.

This clonotype turned up a few times. The chain combines TRBV7-2 with TRBJ2-3, with 7 positions matching TRBD2. Unmatched junction bases numbered 4, after V lost 4 bases and J lost 6 bases. CDR1 is SGHTA and CDR2 is FQGNSA in the germline V gene. There are 13 residues in the CDR3. The CDR3, as DNA: TGTGCCAGCAGCTCGGAGGGAGGGGATACGCAGTATTTT. Amino acids: CASSSEGGDTQYF.

This clonotype was counted only a few times. The chain combines TRBV24-1 with TRBJ2-5; weak D call: TRBD1 (6 bases). The length of the CDR3 is 14 residues. Between the trimmed V and J ends, which lost 5 bases and 5 bases, there was a span of 14 bases. Germline V lookup: CDR1 KGHDR, CDR2 SFDVKD. The CDR3 DNA reads TGTGCCACCAGTGTACCAGGACAGACGGAGACCCAGTACTTC. This encodes CATSVPGQTETQYF.

Notes on this clonotype: A junction end diverges from the germline sequence, so it may reflect a read error. The chain recombines TRBV6-6 with TRBJ2-7; 8 bases match TRBD2. The J call is in doubt because the DNA end fits TRBJ2-5 better. Germline CDR1 and CDR2: MNHNY and SVGAGI (reference sequence). The CDR3 is made up of 15 amino acids. CDR3 sequence reads: CVSSYSAGLGGTQYF. The CDR3, as DNA: TGTGTCAGCAGTTACTCGGCGGGACTAGGGGGGACCCAGTACTTC.

The rearrangement links TRBV6-5 to TRBJ1-2; the match to TRBD1 covers 7 bases. There are 13 residues in the CDR3. Looked up from germline, CDR1 is MNHEY and CDR2 is SVGAGI. J was trimmed by 4 bases and V by 7 bases; bases with no gene match: 6. CDR3 DNA: TGTGCCAGCAAAAAGACAGGGACCTATGGCTACACCTTC. As protein: CASKKTGTYGYTF.

The J gene is TRBJ2-1, the V gene TRBV7-6, with D possibly being TRBD2 (5 bases). The germline gives CDR1 SGHVS, CDR2 FNYEAQ. Trimming removed 1 base from V and 8 bases from J, with 9 bases in between. This CDR3 is 13 amino acids long. This CDR3 is CASSLVPGDEQFF. The CDR3 DNA reads TGTGCCAGCAGCTTAGTTCCCGGGGATGAGCAGTTCTTC.

The chain recombines TRBV12-3 or TRBV12-4 with TRBJ2-1; D is uncertain. The closer fit of TRBJ2-7 to the DNA end suggests the J call may be wrong. This CDR3 region has 13 residues. The CDR3 here is CASSLVADNEQYF. CDR3 sequence (DNA): TGTGCCAGCAGTTTGGTGGCAGACAATGAGCAGTACTTC.

This clonotype was detected once. The J gene is TRBJ2-1, the V gene TRBV6-1, with D perhaps TRBD1 or TRBD2 (5 bases each). Matching the DNA end better, TRBJ2-7 makes the J call doubtful. Looked up from germline, CDR1 is MNHNS and CDR2 is SASEGT. CDR3 length equals 13 residues. The CDR3 sequence: CASSRDPRDEQYF. The CDR3 DNA reads TGTGCCAGCAGCCGGGACCCGAGGGACGAGCAGTACTTC.

Here the CDR3 reads CASSYFPGGEGEQYF. The CDR3 DNA is TGTGCCAGCAGTTACTTTCCGGGAGGGGAGGGGGAGCAGTACTTC. The V call is TRBV6-5, the J call TRBJ2-7, with 8 positions matching TRBD2. The trim removed 1 base at V and 7 bases at J, leaving 9 bases unmatched. The V gene's germline CDR1 is MNHEY and CDR2 SVGAGI. This CDR3 comprises 15 residues.

This clonotype was seen more than once but under ten times. The rearrangement uses TRBV24-1 and TRBJ2-5; 7 bases agree with TRBD1. Germline V lookup: CDR1 KGHDR, CDR2 SFDVKD. Trimming cost V 2 bases and J 7 bases; bases outside gene matches: 9. This CDR3 comprises 15 residues. CDR3 region: CATSDSGQPQATQYF. The CDR3 bases are TGTGCCACCAGTGATTCGGGACAGCCCCAGGCGACCCAGTACTTC.

This clonotype has a handful of counts. This sequence joins TRBV11-2 and TRBJ1-4; perhaps TRBD1 as D (5 bases). Germline CDR1 reads SGHAT; CDR2 reads FQNNGV. The V gene lost 5 bases and the J gene lost 0 bases, with 10 bases spanning the gap. The CDR3 covers 15 residues. CDR3 in DNA: TGTGCCAGCAGCCCATACAGGACAACTAATGAAAAACTGTTTTTT. As protein: CASSPYRTTNEKLFF.

This chain uses TRBV18 with TRBJ2-1; 12 bases align to TRBD2. The V gene's germline CDR1 is KGHSH and CDR2 LQKENI. The CDR3 runs to 18 residues. V was pared by 3 bases and J by 9 bases, with 15 bases of the junction left unmatched. The CDR3 reads CASSPSLTSGSGASEQFF. CDR3 coding DNA: TGTGCCAGCTCACCCTCTTTGACTAGCGGGAGTGGGGCGAGTGAGCAGTTCTTC.

The chain is built from TRBV3-1 and TRBJ1-6; no clear D gene. From germline, CDR1 is LGHDT and CDR2 YNNKEL (reference sequence). With 0 bases removed from V and 8 bases from J, the gap between germline ends came to 20 bases. This CDR3 comprises 18 residues. The CDR3 DNA sequence: TGTGCCAGCAGCCAAGATTCCGCGGGAGGCGATGTGGATTCACCCCTCCACTTT. This sequence encodes CASSQDSAGGDVDSPLHF.

This chain connects TRBV29-1 to TRBJ1-5; 7 bases align to TRBD1. Germline V CDR1 and CDR2: SQVTM, ANQGSEA. Losses at the gene ends were 6 bases for V and 4 bases for J; bases not matched to a gene: 9. The CDR3 extends over 14 amino acids. The CDR3 region has the DNA TGCAGCGTCTCCGAGGGGGCAGTGAATCAGCCCCAGCATTTT. Protein: CSVSEGAVNQPQHF.

CDR3 protein: CASNSNPYNEQFF. Written as DNA, the CDR3 is TGTGCCAGCAACAGTAACCCCTACAATGAGCAGTTCTTC. The rearrangement links TRBV14 to TRBJ2-1; D is undetermined. V was shortened by 7 bases and J by 2 bases, with 9 bases between the two germline ends. The CDR3 extends over 13 amino acids. Germline loops: CDR1 SGHDN, CDR2 FVKESK.

V and J are TRBV20-1 and TRBJ1-1; 8 positions match TRBD1. Germline V gene sequence: CDR1 DFQATT, CDR2 SNEGSKA (reference sequence). The CDR3 is 15 residues long. V dropped 6 bases and J dropped 1; count of bases not matched to a gene: 10. The DNA of the CDR3 is TGCAGTGCCGCCCGGGACAGGCTCTGGAACACTGAAGCTTTCTTT. It codes for CSAARDRLWNTEAFF.

With regard to this clonotype: One end of the junction fails to match germline, which may point to a read error. The J gene is TRBJ1-1, the V gene TRBV6-2 or TRBV6-3; unclear D gene. CDR1 and CDR2 from the germline V gene are MNHEY and SVGEGT. The CDR3 extends over 15 amino acids. The CDR3 sequence is CASSYSQRTWTEAFF. The CDR3, as DNA: TGTGCCAGCAGTTACTCTCAGCGAACGTGGACTGAGGCTTTCTTT.

This chain connects TRBV4-1 to TRBJ1-6; 8 bases align to TRBD1. Unmatched junction bases numbered 4, after V lost 0 bases and J lost 6 bases. Per the germline V gene, CDR1 is MGHRA and CDR2 is YSYEKL. CDR3 length: 16 residues. The CDR3 DNA is TGCGCCAGCAGCCAAGAAGGGACAGGTAGTAATTCACCCCTCCACTTT. It specifies CASSQEGTGSNSPLHF.

Note on this clonotype: A junction boundary mismatches the germline segment, possibly from a read error. The chain links TRBV10-3 to TRBJ2-2; no reliable D call. Germline CDR1 reads ENHRY; CDR2 reads SYGVKD. This CDR3 is 15 amino acids long. The CDR3 DNA is TGTGCCATCAGCCCACCGGGCTCGAACACCGGAGAGCTGTTTTTT. It translates to CAISPPGSNTGELFF.

This clonotype was detected a few times. J is TRBJ2-5 and V is TRBV10-3; 11 positions agree with TRBD2. This CDR3 has 16 residues. J lost 1 base, V lost 10 bases, and 11 bases had no gene match. Germline V gives CDR1 ENHRY, CDR2 SYGVKD. This CDR3 reads CATLPGTSGVQETQYF. CDR3 coding DNA: TGTGCCACCTTACCCGGGACTAGCGGAGTCCAAGAGACCCAGTACTTC.